This is a list of T cell receptor beta chains from one sample in a study of shared clonotypes between healthy human individuals. Sequencing used immunoSEQ multiplex PCR; TCRdb keeps in-frame clones, though not all of them. Of a few million clones in the sample, about 92% were seen once. The sequenced sample was naive CD4+ T cells sorted from blood. The receptors were sampled from a man aged 18 to 29 in good health. Each CDR3 is given with its conserved first and last residue. The order of the fields is V gene, J gene, clone size, CDR3 protein. Where a row states a size, it is once, few, many or the class of an expanded clone; other rows omit it.

>TRBV30|TRBJ2-2|-
CAWSPIGLGELFF
>TRBV11-3|TRBJ2-2|few
CASSLSGQANTGELFF
>TRBV28|TRBJ2-3|-
CASTTPTDTQYF
>TRBV11-2|TRBJ2-5|-
CASSSGLAGGTWETQYF
>TRBV5-1|TRBJ1-5|-
CASSAGSGYSNQPQHF
>TRBV15|TRBJ1-5|-
CATSQIWGYDQPQHF
>TRBV27|TRBJ1-1|-
CASSSGVGETEAFF
>TRBV6-6|TRBJ2-7|-
CASTRGGAGGYEQYF
>TRBV19|TRBJ2-3|-
CASGWTGLATDTQYF
>TRBV7-3|TRBJ2-1|once
CASSQLAVGEDEQFF
>TRBV28|TRBJ1-6|-
CASSLRGGWNSPLHF
>TRBV19|TRBJ2-5|-
CASSERTGGRETQYF
>TRBV7-9|TRBJ2-5|-
CASSAFPTRPPGETQYF
>TRBV11-2|TRBJ2-3|-
CASSHSGKVDTQYF
>TRBV9|TRBJ2-3|-
CASSVGGPRMDTQYF
>TRBV5-1|TRBJ2-7|-
CASSPGTYEQYF
>TRBV18|TRBJ2-2|-
CASSRTTPSQNTGELFF
>TRBV4-3|TRBJ1-1|-
CASSQEIGGHTEAFF
>TRBV10-1|TRBJ2-3|-
CASSERQLRDTQYF
>TRBV2|TRBJ2-3|few
CASSEGREAKSGTQYF
>TRBV18|TRBJ2-5|-
CASSLLQLAPQETQYF
>TRBV12-5|TRBJ2-5|-
CASGLSAQETQYF
>TRBV29-1|TRBJ2-1|-
CSAKRQRDSGEQFF
>TRBV5-1|TRBJ2-3|-
CASSRTSGPGDTQYF
>TRBV7-2|TRBJ1-2|few
CASSLDRAYGYTF
>TRBV7-9|TRBJ2-7|-
CASSLAPSSEQYF
>TRBV5-5|TRBJ2-1|-
CASSLGLATYNEQFF
>TRBV6-1|TRBJ2-7|-
CASSETGTASSYEQYF
>TRBV11-3|TRBJ2-2|-
CASSSLADPNTGELFF
>TRBV5-6|TRBJ1-4|-
CASSRSGTVGEKLFF
>TRBV11-2|TRBJ2-1|-
CASSFYRGGDYNEQFF
>TRBV6-6|TRBJ1-4|-
CASTRTFGNEKLFF
>TRBV30|TRBJ1-6|-
CAWSVLSFGGASSYNSPLHF
>TRBV4-3|TRBJ2-7|-
CASSQDTAAPGYEQYF
>TRBV28|TRBJ1-2|-
CASSFGQSRYTF
>TRBV19|TRBJ1-6|-
CASSPAGGNSPLHF